These T cell receptor beta chains were read from a single sample in a study of cytomegalovirus exposure and HLA in healthy donors. The data were produced by immunoSEQ multiplex PCR, yet TCRdb's version contains in-frame clones alone and is incomplete. The sample records about 160,000 clones, approximately 96% being singletons. Source material: PBMCs. These receptors were taken from a woman younger than 30 in good health and CMV-seronegative. Each CDR3 is given with its conserved first and last residue. A D gene is named only where the DNA matches it firmly. Only some rows state a clone size, as once, few, many or a class for expanded clones.

abundance: -
v_gene: TRBV19
d_gene: -
j_gene: TRBJ1-4
CDR3nt: TGTGCCAGTAGTAGACAGGCAACTAATGAAAAACTGTTTTTT
CDR3aa: CASSRQATNEKLFF

abundance: -
v_gene: TRBV5-1
d_gene: TRBD2
j_gene: TRBJ2-1
CDR3nt: TGCGCCAGCAGCCTAGTAGCGGGGAAACTATACAATGAGCAGTTCTTC
CDR3aa: CASSLVAGKLYNEQFF

abundance: -
v_gene: TRBV2
d_gene: -
j_gene: TRBJ2-3
CDR3nt: TGTGCCAGCAGTGTTGGGGGGGCCCTCCGCACAGATACGCAGTATTTT
CDR3aa: CASSVGGALRTDTQYF

abundance: -
v_gene: TRBV6-1
d_gene: -
j_gene: TRBJ2-1
CDR3nt: TGTGCCAGCAGATTGGGGGCTGGGGACAATGAGCAGTTCTTC
CDR3aa: CASRLGAGDNEQFF

abundance: -
v_gene: TRBV4-1
d_gene: TRBD1
j_gene: TRBJ2-7
CDR3nt: TGCGCCAGCAGCCAAGAAGAGACAGGGGGTTCCTACGAGCAGTACTTC
CDR3aa: CASSQEETGGSYEQYF

abundance: -
v_gene: TRBV7-3
d_gene: TRBD1
j_gene: TRBJ2-3
CDR3nt: TGTGCCAGCAGCTTAGACAGGGACCCAGATACGCAGTATTTT
CDR3aa: CASSLDRDPDTQYF

abundance: once
v_gene: TRBV30
d_gene: TRBD1
j_gene: TRBJ1-1
CDR3nt: TGTGCCTGGAGGGACAGGTCGGACACTGAAGCTTTCTTT
CDR3aa: CAWRDRSDTEAFF

abundance: -
v_gene: TRBV4-2
d_gene: TRBD1
j_gene: TRBJ2-5
CDR3nt: TGTGCCAGCAGCCAAACGGACAGGGGACAAGAGACCCAGTACTTC
CDR3aa: CASSQTDRGQETQYF

abundance: -
v_gene: TRBV4-1
d_gene: TRBD1
j_gene: TRBJ1-2
CDR3nt: TGCGCCAGCAGCGAATCCCCCAGGGGGAACTATGGCTACACCTTC
CDR3aa: CASSESPRGNYGYTF

abundance: few
v_gene: TRBV4-3
d_gene: -
j_gene: TRBJ2-2
CDR3nt: TGCGCCAGCAGCCAAGATTCTCGGGGTACGACCGGGGAGCTGTTTTTT
CDR3aa: CASSQDSRGTTGELFF

abundance: -
v_gene: TRBV7-2
d_gene: -
j_gene: TRBJ2-3
CDR3nt: TGTGCCAGCAGCTTGGGTTTCGGGGATACGCAGTATTTT
CDR3aa: CASSLGFGDTQYF

abundance: -
v_gene: TRBV7-7
d_gene: -
j_gene: TRBJ1-5
CDR3nt: TGTGCTAGCAGCACGCAGGGATCGGATAGTGGTGATCAGCCCCAGCATTTT
CDR3aa: CASSTQGSDSGDQPQHF

abundance: -
v_gene: TRBV2
d_gene: TRBD1
j_gene: TRBJ1-4
CDR3nt: TGTGCCAGCATTAGACAGGGTCATCTCAATGAAAAACTGTTTTTT
CDR3aa: CASIRQGHLNEKLFF

abundance: -
v_gene: TRBV15
d_gene: -
j_gene: TRBJ2-6
CDR3nt: TGTGCCACCAGCACCCGGGACTCTAGCTCTGGGGCCAACGTCCTGACTTTC
CDR3aa: CATSTRDSSSGANVLTF

abundance: -
v_gene: TRBV27
d_gene: TRBD2
j_gene: TRBJ2-3
CDR3nt: TGTGCCAGCGCCACTAGCGGGGGCGCAGATACGCAGTATTTT
CDR3aa: CASATSGGADTQYF

abundance: -
v_gene: TRBV7-8
d_gene: TRBD2
j_gene: TRBJ2-6
CDR3nt: TGTGCCGGGGTCGGGCGGGGGGCGAAATCTGGGGCCAACGTCCTGACTTTC
CDR3aa: CAGVGRGAKSGANVLTF

abundance: -
v_gene: TRBV30
d_gene: -
j_gene: TRBJ2-7
CDR3nt: TGTGCCTGGAGTGTCTCACTGGCCTACGAGCAGTACTTC
CDR3aa: CAWSVSLAYEQYF

abundance: once
v_gene: TRBV7-9
d_gene: -
j_gene: TRBJ2-4
CDR3nt: TGTGCCAGCAGTCTCTGGGACACACTAGCCAAAAACATTCAGTACTTC
CDR3aa: CASSLWDTLAKNIQYF

abundance: -
v_gene: TRBV6-5
d_gene: -
j_gene: TRBJ1-2
CDR3nt: TGTGCCAGCAGACCAGGGTTTCCCTATGGCTACACCTTC
CDR3aa: CASRPGFPYGYTF

abundance: -
v_gene: TRBV13
d_gene: TRBD2
j_gene: TRBJ2-5
CDR3nt: TGTGCCAGCAGCTTAGCCGCGGGGGGACCGACACCGGCCCAGTACTTC
CDR3aa: CASSLAAGGPTPAQYF

abundance: -
v_gene: TRBV5-1
d_gene: TRBD1
j_gene: TRBJ1-6
CDR3nt: TGCGCCAGCAGCTCTGGGACAGCCTCAAATTCACCCCTCCACTTT
CDR3aa: CASSSGTASNSPLHF

abundance: -
v_gene: TRBV5-1
d_gene: -
j_gene: TRBJ1-2
CDR3nt: TGCGCCAGCAGCTTATACACCTTTGAAAACTATGGCTACACCTTC
CDR3aa: CASSLYTFENYGYTF

abundance: -
v_gene: TRBV15
d_gene: TRBD2
j_gene: TRBJ2-5
CDR3nt: TGTGCCACCAGCACCCGAGCGGGGCAAGAGACCCAGTACTTC
CDR3aa: CATSTRAGQETQYF

abundance: -
v_gene: TRBV7-9
d_gene: -
j_gene: TRBJ1-3
CDR3nt: TGTGCCAGCAGCTTAGACAGGAGCTCTGGAAACACCATATATTTT
CDR3aa: CASSLDRSSGNTIYF

abundance: -
v_gene: TRBV7-2
d_gene: -
j_gene: TRBJ2-3
CDR3nt: TGTGCCAGCAGCTTAGACGGACACACAGATACGCAGTATTTT
CDR3aa: CASSLDGHTDTQYF

abundance: -
v_gene: TRBV15
d_gene: -
j_gene: TRBJ2-2
CDR3nt: TGTGCCACCAGCCGGTCCATTAACACCGGGGAGCTGTTTTTT
CDR3aa: CATSRSINTGELFF

abundance: -
v_gene: TRBV2
d_gene: TRBD2
j_gene: TRBJ2-1
CDR3nt: TGTGCCAGCAGGCCGACTAGCGGCTACAATGAGCAGTTCTTC
CDR3aa: CASRPTSGYNEQFF

abundance: -
v_gene: TRBV9
d_gene: -
j_gene: TRBJ2-2
CDR3nt: TGTGCCAGCAGCGTAGCTGTTTCGGTAACCGGGGAGCTGTTTTTT
CDR3aa: CASSVAVSVTGELFF

abundance: -
v_gene: TRBV5-4
d_gene: TRBD1
j_gene: TRBJ2-3
CDR3nt: TGTGCCAGCAGCTTGGCCCCCCGATCGGACAGGAACACAGATACGCAGTATTTT
CDR3aa: CASSLAPRSDRNTDTQYF

abundance: -
v_gene: TRBV7-6
d_gene: -
j_gene: TRBJ1-4
CDR3nt: TGTGCCAGCAGCTTAGTGGTGACAACTGAAAAACTGTTTTTT
CDR3aa: CASSLVVTTEKLFF

abundance: -
v_gene: TRBV5-1
d_gene: TRBD1
j_gene: TRBJ2-7
CDR3nt: TGCGCCAGCAGCTTGGGCCAGGGGGCCTACGAGCAGTACTTC
CDR3aa: CASSLGQGAYEQYF

abundance: -
v_gene: TRBV18
d_gene: TRBD1
j_gene: TRBJ2-3
CDR3nt: TGTGCCAGCTCACCACAGACAGGGACAGATACGCAGTATTTT
CDR3aa: CASSPQTGTDTQYF

abundance: -
v_gene: TRBV6-1
d_gene: TRBD1
j_gene: TRBJ1-6
CDR3nt: TGTGCCAGCAGTGCCCGGGACAGGAATTCACCCCTCCACTTT
CDR3aa: CASSARDRNSPLHF

abundance: -
v_gene: TRBV19
d_gene: -
j_gene: TRBJ1-6
CDR3nt: TGTGCCAGTACGGGACTGTATAATTCACCCCTCCACTTT
CDR3aa: CASTGLYNSPLHF

abundance: once
v_gene: TRBV5-1
d_gene: TRBD1
j_gene: TRBJ2-5
CDR3nt: TGCGCCAGCAGCGCATTACAGGGGAGCCAAGAGACCCAGTACTTC
CDR3aa: CASSALQGSQETQYF

abundance: -
v_gene: TRBV6-5
d_gene: -
j_gene: TRBJ1-3
CDR3nt: TGTGCCAGCAGGATATCATACACCTCTGGAAACACCATATATTTT
CDR3aa: CASRISYTSGNTIYF

abundance: -
v_gene: TRBV27
d_gene: -
j_gene: TRBJ1-1
CDR3nt: TGTGCCAGCAGCCCAAACCCAGGGGTAGGAAGCACTGAAGCTTTCTTT
CDR3aa: CASSPNPGVGSTEAFF

abundance: -
v_gene: TRBV5-3
d_gene: -
j_gene: TRBJ2-3
CDR3nt: TGTGCCAGAAGCTTGCAGGGCGATCCTTTCACAGATACGCAGTATTTT
CDR3aa: CARSLQGDPFTDTQYF

abundance: -
v_gene: TRBV4-2
d_gene: TRBD2
j_gene: TRBJ2-1
CDR3nt: TGTGCCAGCAGCCAAGATCTTGGGCTAGCGGGGGGGACTAATGAGCAGTTCTTC
CDR3aa: CASSQDLGLAGGTNEQFF

abundance: once
v_gene: TRBV5-6
d_gene: -
j_gene: TRBJ1-1
CDR3nt: TGTGCCAGCAGCTTCAGAACAACCATGAACACTGAAGCTTTCTTT
CDR3aa: CASSFRTTMNTEAFF

abundance: -
v_gene: TRBV27
d_gene: -
j_gene: TRBJ1-3
CDR3nt: TGTGCCAGCAGTTCACAGGTCGGAAACACCATATATTTT
CDR3aa: CASSSQVGNTIYF